This T cell receptor (beta chain) was recorded in a study of cytotoxic CD8 clonotypes in ibrutinib-treated CLL. TCRdb's table, derived via immunoSEQ multiplex PCR, lists solely in-frame clones and lacks some. The table has around 330,000 clones, under 70% seen once; the top ten hold about 6.7%. As regards this clone: Other DNA sequences in this sample translate to the same CDR3.

Trimming removed 4 bases from V and 4 bases from J, with 14 bases in between. CDR3 length equals 14 residues. CDR1 is MNHEY and CDR2 is SMNVEV in the germline V gene (reference sequence). The chain is built from TRBV27 and TRBJ2-7, with D possibly matching TRBD1 (6 bases). The TCR comes from a human donor with chronic lymphocytic leukemia. The specimen was PBMCs, collected after 36 months of ibrutinib treatment. In DNA, the CDR3 is TGTGCCAGCAGTTCCTCAGGCAGGGGATACGAGCAGTACTTC. Translation: CASSSSGRGYEQYF.